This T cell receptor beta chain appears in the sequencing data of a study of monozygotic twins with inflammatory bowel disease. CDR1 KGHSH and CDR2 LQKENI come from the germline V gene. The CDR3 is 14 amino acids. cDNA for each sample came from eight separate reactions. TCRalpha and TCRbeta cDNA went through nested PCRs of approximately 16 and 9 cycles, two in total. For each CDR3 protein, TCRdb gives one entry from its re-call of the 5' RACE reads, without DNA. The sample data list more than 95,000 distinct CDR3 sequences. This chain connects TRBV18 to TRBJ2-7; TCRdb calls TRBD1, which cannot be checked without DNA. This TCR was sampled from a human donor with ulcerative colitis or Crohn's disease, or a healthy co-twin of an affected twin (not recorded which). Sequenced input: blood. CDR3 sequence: CASSPLLKGSEQYF.